Included here is one T cell receptor beta chain sequence, with context. The sample is drawn from a study of control samples from healthy donors and cancer patients. Here immunoSEQ multiplex PCR was the method, and the copy in TCRdb shows in-frame clones only, minus some. This table holds tens of thousands of clones, 91% found once. The CDR3 spans 16 residues. V lost 1 base and J 5 bases, leaving 18 bases between the germline ends. Looked up from germline, CDR1 is SGHAT and CDR2 is FQNNGV. The receptor was derived from a man aged 25 to 45 in good health. Input material: blood. V and J are TRBV11-2 and TRBJ2-7, with D possibly being TRBD2 (6 bases). Written as DNA, the CDR3 is TGTGCCAGCAGCTTAGTTCGGGTCCAGGGAGGCCACGAGCAGTACTTC. Its translation: CASSLVRVQGGHEQYF.